These T cell receptor beta chains were read from a single sample in a study of blood T cell repertoires in COVID-19. Measured with immunoSEQ multiplex PCR; TCRdb has only the in-frame clones, and not every one. The sample holds some 73,000 clones, roughly 85% seen once. The sample consisted of peripheral blood. The receptors shown here come from a middle-aged man with COVID-19, enrolled during active disease. CDR3s include the opening cysteine and the closing phenylalanine or tryptophan. Fields, in order: D gene, V gene, J gene, CDR3 protein, CDR3 DNA. The D gene is left open where the match is weak.

TRBD1	TRBV11-1	TRBJ1-3	CASSYGDRALGNTIYF	TGTGCCAGCAGCTATGGGGACAGAGCGCTTGGAAACACCATATATTTT
-	TRBV5-1	TRBJ2-7	CASARQDSYEQYF	TGCGCCAGCGCCCGACAGGACTCCTACGAGCAGTACTTC
-	TRBV4-2	TRBJ1-2	CASSQDEGSYGYTF	TGTGCCAGCAGCCAAGATGAGGGTAGCTATGGCTACACCTTC
-	TRBV5-1	TRBJ2-1	CASSLVALASNEQFF	TGCGCCAGCAGCTTGGTAGCGCTAGCGAGTAATGAGCAGTTCTTC
-	TRBV9	TRBJ2-7	CASSEGAMTYEQYF	TGTGCCAGTTCGGAGGGGGCAATGACCTACGAGCAGTACTTC
-	TRBV19	TRBJ1-1	CASTWGGEAFF	TGTGCCAGTACTTGGGGGGGTGAAGCTTTCTTT
TRBD1	TRBV18	TRBJ1-6	CASSPGQGYNSPLHF	TGTGCCAGCTCACCGGGACAGGGCTATAATTCACCCCTCCACTTT
TRBD2	TRBV4-1	TRBJ2-1	CASSQIAGSYNEQFF	TGCGCCAGCAGCCAAATAGCGGGCTCCTACAATGAGCAGTTCTTC
-	TRBV7-3	TRBJ1-6	CASSFLAGSNSPLHF	TGTGCCAGCAGCTTCTTGGCAGGGTCCAATTCACCCCTCCACTTT
TRBD2	TRBV24-1	TRBJ2-1	CATQGLAGTSEQFF	TGTGCCACCCAAGGACTAGCGGGAACTAGTGAGCAGTTCTTC
-	TRBV7-2	TRBJ2-2	CASSLQGSNTGELFF	TGTGCCAGCAGCTTACAGGGTTCGAACACCGGGGAGCTGTTTTTT
-	TRBV4-1	TRBJ1-1	CASSQDGQLTFPNTEAFF	TGCGCCAGCAGCCAAGATGGCCAGCTGACTTTCCCGAACACTGAAGCTTTCTTT
-	TRBV6-5	TRBJ1-5	CAGAQGYNQPQHF	TGTGCCGGAGCTCAGGGATACAATCAGCCCCAGCATTTT
TRBD1	TRBV7-2	TRBJ1-2	CASSRGQGKYGYTF	TGTGCCAGCAGCCGCGGACAGGGGAAGTATGGCTACACCTTC
-	TRBV7-9	TRBJ2-2	CASSSRLGLNTGELFF	TGTGCCAGCAGCTCTAGACTAGGCCTAAACACCGGGGAGCTGTTTTTT
-	TRBV28	TRBJ2-7	CASRAGTFSYEQYF	TGTGCCAGCAGGGCCGGGACATTCTCCTACGAGCAGTACTTC